The T cell receptor beta chain described here comes from a study of T-cell memory formation after mild COVID-19. Study-wide points: Researchers report contracting CD4+ clones mostly in CM and EM, with CD8+ clones in EMRA. Later expanders leaned CD4+, whereas day 15 to 85 contracting clones were balanced CD4/CD8. In second-wave clones peaking day 37, SARS-CoV-2 specificity remained unconfirmed.

MiXCR, run by TCRdb on the 5' RACE reads, gives a single entry per CDR3 protein. Here the sample spans around 310,000 distinct CDR3 sequences, about 15% being singletons. Trimming pared 6 bases from V and 3 bases from J, leaving 15 bases between. The CDR3 contains 14 residues. Germline lookup yields CDR1 DFQATT and CDR2 SNEGSKA (reference sequence). This clonotype was picked up a small number of times. As yet, its antigen is unknown. The chain recombines TRBV20-1 with TRBJ1-5; D gene ambiguous. This TCR derives from a man aged 18 to 29 who had mild COVID-19 (a few samples of this study predate the infection). Cell type and time point are not known. Sequencing was carried out using PBMCs or a T cell subset sorted from them (not recorded which). CDR3 amino acids: CSAPGLAPNQPQHF. CDR3 DNA: TGCAGTGCCCCTGGTTTAGCACCCAATCAGCCCCAGCATTTT.